The following is a T cell receptor (beta chain) sequence with its context. As a fraction of the sample, this clonotype is medium-sized (0.01 to 0.1%). The specificity of this receptor is unknown. Per-base quality was not reported, and no clone a single base away is much larger than it. The sample comes from a study of tumor-infiltrating lymphocytes in primary liver carcinoma (dated 2017 in TCRdb). For the wider study: Of the five patients (three men and two women, aged 30 to 69 years), four had hepatocellular carcinoma and one had combined HCC and intrahepatic cholangiocarcinoma. Tumors of the five patients were stage T1-T3 N0M0 with maximum diameters of roughly 4.2 to 11 cm. Samples yielded roughly 3.5 to 8 million productive TCRbeta reads; read depth did not differ significantly between tissue types. For each liver tumor, the study sampled five regions along with adjacent normal tissue and blood, and applied TCRbeta repertoire sequencing, expression microarrays and whole-exome sequencing. A total of roughly 35 specimens from 5 patients went through TCRbeta repertoire sequencing, namely 25 tumor regions, 5 adjacent noncancerous liver tissues and 5 peripheral blood samples. To link TCRbeta repertoire diversity to the local molecular phenotype, the roughly 23 tumor region samples were profiled with Agilent mRNA microarrays. Repertoires from technical replicates were highly reproducible, with mean shared-clone rates around 0.89 and correlation coefficients above 0.98.

At the junction V is shortened by 5 bases and J by 0 bases, with 8 bases in between. Measured from the cysteine to the phenylalanine, the CDR3 is 14 residues long. Kept here is only the CDR3 DNA, which spans 42 bases and is read in frame from base 1. On the study overall, not on this receptor specifically: Bulk unsorted samples precluded comparing CD4+ and CD8+ T cell repertoires. Only about 8-24% of top clones were present in all five regions of a tumor, suggesting spatial heterogeneity of tumor-infiltrating T cells. Only 4 or 5 patients were included in the study, and the authors note that the findings should be validated in a larger study. The top 250 clones accounted for a significantly greater share of the repertoire in tumors than in blood (p = 0.039). Only the TCR beta chain was sequenced, so true repertoire diversity is likely underestimated because unpaired alpha chains were not captured. Consistent with antigen-driven expansion, pairs of tumor regions showed higher repertoire overlap (mean roughly 35%) than either tumor-adjacent pairs (about 17%) or tumor-blood pairs (roughly 14%).

Total RNA and DNA were co-extracted from roughly 18-30 mg of bulk tissue with the AllPrep DNA/RNA mini kit, without cell sorting. Between late 2015 and early 2016, five patients in China with histopathologically diagnosed primary liver carcinoma had their tumors surgically resected. At the time of sampling, the patients were treatment-naive and had chronic HBV infection. Each tumor was sampled at five spatially separated regions: the superior, inferior, left-lateral and right-lateral poles and the tumor centre. Histology showed that every tumor sample contained more than 75% viable tumor cells. Fresh tumor and adjacent tissue pieces were bisected; one half was stored in RNAlater at -80°C, the other sent for histology. Starting from roughly 540 ng total RNA, TCRbeta-specific cDNA was produced by reverse transcription with a constant-region primer and ProtoScript II reverse transcriptase. The TCRbeta libraries were prepared through three rounds of nested multiplex PCR following a slightly modified ARM-PCR procedure. The first two PCR rounds used multiplex TRBV1-TRBV30 forward primers with a Cbeta reverse primer, each for about 11 cycles. Sample barcodes and Illumina adapters were attached in a final 25-cycle PCR using Deep VentR polymerase. Before sequencing, amplicons of 200-500 bp were gel-purified using a QIAquick gel extraction kit. The TCRbeta amplicons were sequenced with 250-bp paired-end reads on an Illumina HiSeq 2500. The paper's data handling went like this. Reads were quality-trimmed with Trimmomatic v0.33, and paired reads were merged with FLASH v1.2.11 to recover full CDR3 sequences. V, D and J germline segments were assigned to the rearranged TCRbeta sequences by MiGEC v1.2.1b. VDJtools v1.0.0 computed clonotype statistics and Shannon-Wiener diversity indices. To reduce sampling bias, subsequent analyses other than the diversity analysis used only the 250 most abundant clonotypes in each sample. TCRdb redid the processing of the public reads, applying fastp at Q25 and MiXCR, and retained in-frame beta chains. Each record represents a unique CDR3 protein, reported with the most common genes and DNA among its rows. None of the V and J calls come from the authors' own analysis; TCRdb made them. The sample table records fewer than 75,000 distinct CDR3 sequences; around 64% of these occur just once. The top ten clones comprise less than 45% of the sample.

Sequencing was performed on liver tumor tissue from sampling region 4. Reading the label with the study, this specimen's cell subset or site is: tumor region T4, right-lateral pole. The chain links TRBV12-3 or TRBV12-4 with TRBJ1-3; the D gene remains uncertain. The source is a man between 35 and 55 years old with primary liver carcinoma and hepatitis B virus infection. The CDR3 has the sequence CASSPVSSGNTIYF. The nucleotide sequence is given as TGTGCCAGCAGTCCTGTTAGCTCTGGAAACACCATATATTTT.